This TCR beta chain was documented in a study of blood T cell repertoires in COVID-19. TCRdb's table, derived via immunoSEQ multiplex PCR, lists solely in-frame clones and lacks some. The repertoire consists of 250,000 to 300,000 clones, with about 85% occurring once and the leading ten covering about 6.9%. Participant-reported clinical history was the basis for cohort assignment. Exposed study participants had met a COVID-19 case within 2 weeks before entry. V lost 0 bases, J lost 2 bases, and 7 bases lay in between. The CDR3 contains 14 residues. The germline gives CDR1 ENHRY, CDR2 SYGVKD. Sequenced sample: PBMCs or T cells enriched from blood (not recorded which). This TCR came from a woman between 45 and 60 years old who had been exposed to COVID-19. V and J are TRBV10-3 and TRBJ2-5; weak D call: TRBD2 (5 bases). CDR3 in DNA: TGTGCCATCAGTGAGTCACGGGGACAAGAGACCCAGTACTTC. Amino acid sequence: CAISESRGQETQYF.